The rows below give T cell receptor beta chains drawn from one sample of a study of cytomegalovirus exposure and HLA in healthy donors. Produced via immunoSEQ multiplex PCR; TCRdb's table is partial and in-frame only. The sample yields around 200,000 clones, about 80% seen once. Sequenced material: PBMCs. The receptor set was obtained from a man aged 35 to 55 in good health and CMV-seronegative. Both conserved end residues are part of each CDR3. Each record gives: clone size, V gene, J gene, CDR3 protein. Size is stated for part of the rows, as once, few or many counts, or as a class when the clone is expanded.

clone_size: -
v_call: TRBV7-7
j_call: TRBJ1-4
cdr3_aa: CASSGGRRNEKLFF

clone_size: once
v_call: TRBV27
j_call: -
cdr3_aa: CASSLGADGLRYEQYF

clone_size: few
v_call: TRBV2
j_call: TRBJ2-5
cdr3_aa: CASSVKLAGRMYQETQYF

clone_size: -
v_call: TRBV7-2
j_call: TRBJ2-7
cdr3_aa: CASSFGLAVYEQYF

clone_size: -
v_call: TRBV7-9
j_call: TRBJ1-1
cdr3_aa: CASSPGTGRTEAFF

clone_size: -
v_call: TRBV29-1
j_call: TRBJ2-7
cdr3_aa: CSVEEGTGSYEQYF

clone_size: -
v_call: TRBV18
j_call: TRBJ2-2
cdr3_aa: CASSPPGLDVFF

clone_size: -
v_call: TRBV7-9
j_call: TRBJ2-7
cdr3_aa: CASSLAGVTYEQYF

clone_size: -
v_call: TRBV2
j_call: TRBJ1-2
cdr3_aa: CASSRDSNYGYTF

clone_size: -
v_call: TRBV11-2
j_call: TRBJ1-6
cdr3_aa: CASSPDRLGSPLHF

clone_size: -
v_call: TRBV19
j_call: TRBJ2-7
cdr3_aa: CASSSSPEGPTYEQYF

clone_size: -
v_call: TRBV28
j_call: TRBJ2-2
cdr3_aa: CASSLDSNTGELFF

clone_size: -
v_call: TRBV4-3
j_call: TRBJ1-6
cdr3_aa: CASSQDRVWNSPLHF

clone_size: few
v_call: TRBV4-1
j_call: TRBJ1-2
cdr3_aa: CASSQGQGPYGYTF

clone_size: few
v_call: TRBV10-3
j_call: TRBJ1-5
cdr3_aa: CASEGTGNGEPQHF

clone_size: -
v_call: TRBV7-6
j_call: TRBJ2-3
cdr3_aa: CASSLASGSDTQYF

clone_size: -
v_call: TRBV9
j_call: TRBJ1-1
cdr3_aa: CASSVGWGLNTEAFF

clone_size: -
v_call: TRBV7-9
j_call: TRBJ1-1
cdr3_aa: CASSLGVAGEGTEAFF